Shown below are 6 T cell receptor beta chains from a single sample sequenced in a study of shared clonotypes between healthy human individuals. Assay used: immunoSEQ multiplex PCR; TCRdb lists only in-frame clones, some missing. In the table there are millions of clones, around 94% of which are singletons. The specimen was naive CD4+ T cells sorted from blood. The subset: CD45RA+ positively selected. These receptors all come from a young man in good health.

The J gene is TRBJ2-3, the V gene TRBV12-5; TRBD2 matches at 9 bases. From germline, CDR1 is LGHNT and CDR2 FRNRAP. Trimming took 1 base from V and 2 from J; bases not matched to a gene: 1. The CDR3 totals 15 residues. CDR3 coding DNA: TGTGCTAGTGGTTTGGGACTAGCGGTCACAGATACGCAGTATTTT. Translation gives CASGLGLAVTDTQYF.

The chain recombines TRBV12-5 with TRBJ2-7, with D perhaps TRBD2 (5 bases). Germline V gene lookup returns CDR1 LGHNT and CDR2 FRNRAP. Trimming took off 6 bases at V and 7 bases at J, with 10 bases between the two ends. CDR3 length: 11 amino acids. The CDR3 protein is CASGPRREQYF. CDR3 coding DNA: TGTGCTAGTGGCCCCCGGAGGGAGCAGTACTTC.

This chain uses TRBV18 with TRBJ1-2, with D perhaps TRBD1 (5 bases). The CDR3 covers 14 residues. Germline-derived CDR1 and CDR2 are KGHSH and LQKENI. The V end lost 2 bases, the J end lost 3 bases, and 10 bases lay between the germline ends. The CDR3 nucleotides are TGTGCCAGCTCACCAGCGACAGAATACTATGGCTACACCTTC. Its translation is CASSPATEYYGYTF.

The chain couples TRBV18 to TRBJ2-1; 12 positions match TRBD2. The length of the CDR3 is 16 residues. Germline CDR1 and CDR2: KGHSH and LQKENI. V lost 4 bases and J lost 6; bases outside the gene matches: 7. The CDR3 loop is CASSLLAGGLRNEQFF. CDR3 DNA: TGTGCCAGCTCACTCCTAGCGGGGGGGCTTCGCAATGAGCAGTTCTTC.

The J gene is TRBJ1-1, the V gene TRBV30, with TRBD1 matching 8 bases. The V segment lost 2 bases and the J segment 1 base; nucleotides outside the gene matches: 9. Germline V lookup: CDR1 GTSNPN, CDR2 SVGIG (reference sequence). The CDR3 runs to 16 residues. CDR3 protein: CAWSRIHGTGNTEAFF. In nucleotides, the CDR3 is TGTGCCTGGAGTCGAATCCACGGGACAGGGAACACTGAAGCTTTCTTT.

The V and J genes are TRBV7-2 and TRBJ2-5; possible D gene TRBD1, 6 bases. Germline V gene sequence: CDR1 SGHTA, CDR2 FQGNSA. Trimming shortened V by 1 base and J by 9 bases, and 12 bases separated the two germline ends. This CDR3 has 13 amino acids. The CDR3 sequence is CASSLEAGESQYF. The CDR3, as DNA: TGTGCCAGCAGCTTAGAGGCAGGGGAGTCCCAGTACTTC.